This TCR beta chain was profiled in a study of shared clonotypes between healthy human individuals. Study observations and caveats: Generation probability values for non-shared clonotypes were lower than those for clonotypes shared by all four donors.

The CDR3 loop spans 15 amino acids. The germline V and J ends were trimmed by 5 bases and 3 bases, with 17 bases remaining between them. Germline values: CDR1 SGHAT, CDR2 FQNNGV. Generated by immunoSEQ multiplex PCR, the TCRdb table keeps only in-frame clones and is missing some. The sample consists of just over 2,000,000 clones, 85% to 95% of them appearing once. Regarding this clone: Its target is unknown.

The chain joins TRBV11-2 to TRBJ2-7, with D perhaps TRBD1 (6 bases). This TCR was recovered from a man in his late teens or twenties in good health. Sequenced: naive CD4+ T cells sorted from blood. Subset here: CD45RA+ positively selected. Here the CDR3 reads CASSLQSDSNYEQYF. The CDR3 DNA reads as TGTGCCAGCAGCCTACAGTCGGACAGTAACTACGAGCAGTACTTC. Combining the CDR3 with reference TRBV11-2 and TRBJ2-7 gives the whole variable domain EAGVAQSPRYKIIEKRQSVAFWCNPISGHATLYWYQQILGQGPKLLIQFQNNGVVDDSQLPKDRFSAERLKGVDSTLKIQPAKLEDSAVYLCASSLQSDSNYEQYFGPGTRLTVT.